One sample yielded the 10 T cell receptor beta chains listed below, sequenced in a study of low-dose radiotherapy and immunotherapy resistance in tumors. First-strand cDNA used TRAV- and TRBV-specific primers, covering alpha and beta chains. Over roughly 19 PCR cycles, TCRs were amplified from a constant-region primer and V-primer adapter. TCRdb fed the reads into MiXCR, producing one record per CDR3 protein. The sample has around 90,000 distinct CDR3 sequences, 18% seen once. Time point indicated: before trial treatment. The sample here was PBMCs, taken before treatment. The receptors derive from a male donor with prostate cancer.

The J gene is TRBJ2-1, the V gene TRBV24-1, with D possibly matching TRBD1 (7 bases). This CDR3 spans 15 amino acids. From germline, CDR1 is KGHDR and CDR2 SFDVKD. Trimming took 4 bases from V and 10 from J, leaving 19 bases between them. The CDR3 is CATSDAGQSWDEQFF. The CDR3 coding sequence is TGTGCCACCAGTGACGCGGGACAGAGCTGGGACGAGCAGTTCTTC.

This clonotype was observed at least ten times. The V call is TRBV28, the J call TRBJ1-6; 7 positions agree with TRBD1. The V gene end was trimmed by 7 bases and the J gene end by 7 bases; junction bases not matched to a gene: 13. Looked up from germline, CDR1 is MDHEN and CDR2 is SYDVKM. The CDR3 has 16 residues. The CDR3 here is CASTSNRGGLNSPLHF. CDR3 DNA sequence: TGTGCCAGCACCTCAAACAGGGGAGGGCTAAATTCACCCCTCCACTTT.

The table lists this clonotype with many counts. The V and J genes are TRBV4-1 and TRBJ1-2; D not certain. This CDR3 has 11 residues. CDR1 and CDR2 (germline): MGHRA, YSYEKL. V lost 2 bases and J lost 8, with 6 bases in between. For the CDR3, the DNA is TGCGCCAGCAGCCAAACGGGGGGCTACACCTTC. Amino acid sequence: CASSQTGGYTF.

This clonotype was recorded many times. The chain is built from TRBV7-9 and TRBJ1-1; D perhaps matches TRBD1 (5 bases). The germline gives CDR1 SEHNR, CDR2 FQNEAQ (reference sequence). V was clipped by 5 bases and J by 7 bases, with 23 bases between them. The CDR3 is 16 residues long. The CDR3 region has the DNA TGTGCCAGCAGCACAGACCACAGGAGCCGGTTTGGTGAAGCTTTCTTT. Its translation: CASSTDHRSRFGEAFF.

This clonotype qualifies as medium-sized. This sequence joins TRBV6-1 and TRBJ2-4; no clear D gene. V dropped 6 bases and J dropped 0 bases, with 12 bases sitting between them. The CDR3 is 15 amino acids. CDR1 is MNHNS, CDR2 SASEGT, per germline. The CDR3 spells CASRKEPLAKNIQYF. CDR3 DNA sequence: TGTGCCAGCAGGAAGGAGCCTCTAGCCAAAAACATTCAGTACTTC.

This clonotype has a count of ten or more. The chain combines TRBV7-2 with TRBJ1-3; D perhaps matches TRBD1 (5 bases). Trimming stripped 5 bases from V and 1 base from J, with 9 bases between. This CDR3 is built from 14 residues. The germline gives CDR1 SGHTA, CDR2 FQGNSA. The CDR3 here is CASSGGVSGNTIYF. In DNA form, the CDR3 reads TGTGCCAGCAGCGGGGGAGTATCTGGAAACACCATATATTTT.

The rearrangement uses TRBV7-8 and TRBJ2-1; D may match TRBD1 or TRBD2 (5 bases each). The V gene's germline CDR1 is SGHVS and CDR2 FQNEAQ. V lost 5 bases to trimming and J lost 0 bases, with 14 bases between them. The CDR3 loop spans 16 amino acids. CDR3 in amino acids: CASSRYSDSSYNEQFF. CDR3 DNA: TGTGCCAGCAGCCGATATAGCGACAGCTCCTACAATGAGCAGTTCTTC.

This clonotype was counted at least ten times. The chain links TRBV3-1 to TRBJ1-3, with 7 bases lining up with TRBD1. Germline V gene sequence: CDR1 LGHDT, CDR2 YNNKEL (reference sequence). CDR3 length: 14 amino acids. V trimming: 4 bases; J trimming: 4 bases; junction bases outside the gene matches: 4. The CDR3 DNA sequence: TGTGCCAGCAGCCGCGGGACAGCAGGAAACACCATATATTTT. Its translation: CASSRGTAGNTIYF.

Ten or more counts support this clonotype. The gene calls are TRBV6-2 or TRBV6-3 and TRBJ2-1; 7 positions match TRBD2. CDR3 length: 14 residues. The germline CDR1 and CDR2 sequences are MNHEY and SVGEGT. Germline trimming cut 5 bases from V and 2 bases from J; bases unmatched to any gene: 3. As DNA, the CDR3 is TGTGCCAGCAGTCAAGCGGGAACCTACAATGAGCAGTTCTTC. It translates to CASSQAGTYNEQFF.

This clonotype was counted many times. This rearrangement joins TRBV7-8 to TRBJ2-7; maybe TRBD1 (6 bases). This CDR3 has 16 amino acids. Germline values: CDR1 SGHVS, CDR2 FQNEAQ. V lost 5 bases to trimming and J lost 6 bases, with 23 bases between them. The CDR3 DNA follows: TGTGCCAGCAGCCCACGGGTTGGGGCAGGGGATACCGAGCAGTACTTC. As protein: CASSPRVGAGDTEQYF. The full variable domain, in which reference TRBV7-8 and TRBJ2-7 provide the parts outside the CDR3, is GAGVSQSPRYKVAKRGQDVALRCDPISGHVSLFWYQQALGQGPEFLTYFQNEAQLDKSGLPSDRFFAERPEGSVSTLKIQRTQQEDSAVYLCASSPRVGAGDTEQYFGPGTRLTVT.